This record covers a single TCR beta chain. Its antigen is currently not known. Base qualities are not recorded, but no much larger clone differs from it by a single base. This sample was included in a study of blood T cell repertoires in COVID-19 (dated by TCRdb to the early 2020s). Looking at the study overall: Samples covering the acute and convalescent phases of COVID-19 were provided by collaborators in the United States, Italy and Spain. The samples were drawn from two sources: the first 160 participants of the ongoing ImmuneRACE study, and about 1,300 subjects contributed by 6 global collaborators. The dataset comprised deeply sampled blood TCRbeta repertoires from subjects exposed to, actively infected with, or recovered from COVID-19. Sample metadata almost always included a de-identified subject ID, COVID-19 status, age in years and sex. The material from the prospective study consisted of cDNA or gDNA derived from T cells, B-cell-depleted T cells, or PBMCs. The repertoires were released in a freely available public database meant as a resource for research on the immune response to SARS-CoV-2. Where HLA class I and class II types were available, the types were taken from metadata supplied by the sample provider, not from assay-based typing.

Germline trimming amounts to 4 bases on V and 1 base on J, with 2 as the count of junction bases outside the gene matches. In the germline V gene, CDR1 corresponds to ENHRY and CDR2 to SYGVKD. The CDR3 sequence holds 14 residues, the cysteine and phenylalanine included. CDR3 DNA only is kept here, 42 bases in frame from base 1. Participants in the prospective study were enrolled through a virtual design, were aged about 18 to 89 years, and lived in approximately 24 United States geographic areas. Cohort assignment in the prospective study relied on participant-reported clinical history from a screening survey and a study questionnaire. A participant counted as exposed if, within 2 weeks of entering the study, that participant had been in contact with someone who had a PCR-confirmed or clinician-diagnosed COVID-19 case. In the prospective study, whole blood, serum and a nasopharyngeal or oropharyngeal swab were collected from each participant by mobile phlebotomists. Prospective study participants could optionally give additional blood draws and questionnaires over an approximately 2-month period. Before DNA extraction, prospective study blood samples were shipped either frozen or at room temperature.

Overall results and qualifications from the work: How much clinical and demographic metadata was included differed by source and by participant, and the metadata was provided uncurated.

TCRbeta CDR3 regions were amplified from genomic DNA using the immunoSEQ Assay, a bias-controlled multiplex PCR. From the authors' description of their analysis: Within the assay, amplification of reference gene primers was used to estimate how many nucleated cells each sample contained. To quantify the absolute abundance of each unique TCRbeta CDR3 rearrangement, sequence reads were collapsed and filtered. For each sample, productive Simpson clonality was calculated by taking the square root of Simpson's diversity index across productive rearrangements. TCRdb's version of the immuneACCESS table is confined to in-frame rearrangements and falls short of the full clone set. An unresolved V gene accounts for under half of the shortfall where checked; the remainder is of unknown origin. That table supplies the V and J calls and clone size; D and trimming were determined from the DNA. This sample has roughly 400,000 clones in its table, and roughly 90% of those were observed once. The ten largest clones add up to 1.4% to 1.5% of the sample.

This clonotype originated in a woman aged 18 to 35 who had been exposed to COVID-19. The material sequenced was PBMCs or T cells enriched from blood (not recorded which). The chain links TRBV10-3 with TRBJ1-1, and 8 bases in between align with TRBD1. The sequenced DNA is TGTGCCATCAGTGGACAGGGGCGGAACACTGAAGCTTTCTTT. It translates to CAISGQGRNTEAFF.